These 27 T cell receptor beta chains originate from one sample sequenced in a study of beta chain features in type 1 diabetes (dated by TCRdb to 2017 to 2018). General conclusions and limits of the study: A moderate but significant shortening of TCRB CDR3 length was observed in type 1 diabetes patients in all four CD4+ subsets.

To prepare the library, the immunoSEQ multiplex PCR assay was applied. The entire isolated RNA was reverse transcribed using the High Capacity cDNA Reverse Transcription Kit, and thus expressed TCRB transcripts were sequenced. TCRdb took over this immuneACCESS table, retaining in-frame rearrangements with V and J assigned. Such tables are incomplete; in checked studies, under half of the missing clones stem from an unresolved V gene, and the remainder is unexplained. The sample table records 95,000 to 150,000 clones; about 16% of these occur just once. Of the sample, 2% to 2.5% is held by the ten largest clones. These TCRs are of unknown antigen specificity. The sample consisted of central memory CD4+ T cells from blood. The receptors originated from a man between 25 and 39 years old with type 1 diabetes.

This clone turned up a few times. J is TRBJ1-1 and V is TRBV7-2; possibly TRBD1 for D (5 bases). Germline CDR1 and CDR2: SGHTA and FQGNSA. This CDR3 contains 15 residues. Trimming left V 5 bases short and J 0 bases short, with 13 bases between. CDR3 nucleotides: TGTGCCAGCAGCCCCCAGGGACGGTTGAACACTGAAGCTTTCTTT. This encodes CASSPQGRLNTEAFF.

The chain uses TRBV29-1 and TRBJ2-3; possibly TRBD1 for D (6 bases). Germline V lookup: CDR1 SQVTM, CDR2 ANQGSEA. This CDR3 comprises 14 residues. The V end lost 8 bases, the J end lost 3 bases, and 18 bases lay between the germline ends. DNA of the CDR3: TGCAGCTCCCTGAGGTCCAGGGGAACAGATACGCAGTATTTT. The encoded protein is CSSLRSRGTDTQYF.

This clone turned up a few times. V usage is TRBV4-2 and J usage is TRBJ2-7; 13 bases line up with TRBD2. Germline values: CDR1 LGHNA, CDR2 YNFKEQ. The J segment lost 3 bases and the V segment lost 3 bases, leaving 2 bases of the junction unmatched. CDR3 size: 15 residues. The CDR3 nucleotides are TGTGCCAGCAGCCAGGGGACTAGCGGGAACTACGAGCAGTACTTC. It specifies CASSQGTSGNYEQYF.

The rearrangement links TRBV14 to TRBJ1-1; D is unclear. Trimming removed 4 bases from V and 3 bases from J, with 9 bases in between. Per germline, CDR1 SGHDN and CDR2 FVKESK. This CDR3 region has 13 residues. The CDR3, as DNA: TGTGCCAGCAGCCTAGCCGGGGACACTGAAGCTTTCTTT. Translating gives CASSLAGDTEAFF.

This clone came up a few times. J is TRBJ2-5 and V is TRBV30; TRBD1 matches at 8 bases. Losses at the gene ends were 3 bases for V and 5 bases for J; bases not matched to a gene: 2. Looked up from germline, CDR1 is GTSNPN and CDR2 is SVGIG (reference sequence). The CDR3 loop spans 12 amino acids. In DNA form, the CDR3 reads TGTGCCTGGAGGACAGGGGTGGAGACCCAGTACTTC. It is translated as CAWRTGVETQYF.

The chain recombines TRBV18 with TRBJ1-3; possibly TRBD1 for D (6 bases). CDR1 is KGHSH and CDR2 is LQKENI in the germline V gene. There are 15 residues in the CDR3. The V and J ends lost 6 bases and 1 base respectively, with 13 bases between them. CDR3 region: CASSLTGPSGNTIYF. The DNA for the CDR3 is TGTGCCAGCTCCCTGACAGGCCCATCTGGAAACACCATATATTTT.

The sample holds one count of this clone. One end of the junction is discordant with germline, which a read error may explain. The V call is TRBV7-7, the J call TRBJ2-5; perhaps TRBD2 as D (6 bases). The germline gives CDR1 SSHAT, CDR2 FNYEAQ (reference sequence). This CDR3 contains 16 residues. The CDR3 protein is CASSLEEGRGFETQYF. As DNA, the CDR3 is TGTGCTAGCAGCTTAGAGGAGGGTAGGGGTTTCGAGACCCAGTACTTC.

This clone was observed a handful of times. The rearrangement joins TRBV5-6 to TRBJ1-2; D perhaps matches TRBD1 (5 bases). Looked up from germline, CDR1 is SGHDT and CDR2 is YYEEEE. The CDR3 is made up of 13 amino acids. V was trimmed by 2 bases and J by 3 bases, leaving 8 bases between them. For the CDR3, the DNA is TGTGCCAGCAGCTTCGGGACGGACTATGGCTACACCTTC. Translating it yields CASSFGTDYGYTF.

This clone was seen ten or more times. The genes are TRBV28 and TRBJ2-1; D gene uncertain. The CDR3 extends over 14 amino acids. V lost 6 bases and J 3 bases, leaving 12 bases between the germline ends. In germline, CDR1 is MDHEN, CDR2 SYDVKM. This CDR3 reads CASSYVSLYNEQFF. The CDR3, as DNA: TGTGCCAGCAGCTACGTGTCCCTCTACAATGAGCAGTTCTTC.

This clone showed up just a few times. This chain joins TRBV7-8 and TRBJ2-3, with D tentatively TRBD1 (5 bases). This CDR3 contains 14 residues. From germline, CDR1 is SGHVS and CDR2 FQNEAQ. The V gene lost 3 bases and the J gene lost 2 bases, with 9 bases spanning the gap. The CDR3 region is CASSFDRHTDTQYF. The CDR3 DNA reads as TGTGCCAGCAGCTTCGACAGACACACAGATACGCAGTATTTT. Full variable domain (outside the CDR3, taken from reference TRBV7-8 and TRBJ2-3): GAGVSQSPRYKVAKRGQDVALRCDPISGHVSLFWYQQALGQGPEFLTYFQNEAQLDKSGLPSDRFFAERPEGSVSTLKIQRTQQEDSAVYLCASSFDRHTDTQYFGPGTRLTVL.

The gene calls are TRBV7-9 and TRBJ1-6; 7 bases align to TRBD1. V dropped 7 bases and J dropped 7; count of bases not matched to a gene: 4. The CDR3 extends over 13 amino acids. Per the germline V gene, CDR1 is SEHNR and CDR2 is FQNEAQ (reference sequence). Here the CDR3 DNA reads TGTGCCAGCACGACGACAGGGAATTCACCCCTCCACTTT. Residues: CASTTTGNSPLHF.

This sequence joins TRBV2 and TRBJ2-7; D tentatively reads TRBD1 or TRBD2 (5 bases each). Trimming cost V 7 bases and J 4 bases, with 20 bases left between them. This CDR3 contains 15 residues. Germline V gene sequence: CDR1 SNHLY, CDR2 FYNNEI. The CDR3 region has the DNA TGTGCCAGCACTGGACACCTTGCGGGTGGGTACGAGCAGTACTTC. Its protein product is CASTGHLAGGYEQYF.

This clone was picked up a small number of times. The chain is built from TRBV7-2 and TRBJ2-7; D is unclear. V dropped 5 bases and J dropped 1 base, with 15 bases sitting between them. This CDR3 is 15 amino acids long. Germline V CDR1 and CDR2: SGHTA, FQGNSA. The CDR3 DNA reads TGTGCCAGCAGCCCGAGCCTAAGAAGTTCCTACGAGCAGTACTTC. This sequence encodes CASSPSLRSSYEQYF.

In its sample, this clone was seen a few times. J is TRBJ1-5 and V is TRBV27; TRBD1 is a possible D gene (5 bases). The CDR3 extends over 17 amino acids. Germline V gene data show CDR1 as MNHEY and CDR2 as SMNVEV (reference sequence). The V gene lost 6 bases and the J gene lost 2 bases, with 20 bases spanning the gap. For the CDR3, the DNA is TGTGCCAGCAGACCGGACGGAAGGGGATGGGGCAATCAGCCCCAGCATTTT. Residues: CASRPDGRGWGNQPQHF.

In DNA form, the CDR3 reads TGTGCCAGCAGCCCGTCAAACCTCAGGGCGCGGTACACTGAAGCTTTCTTT. The encoded protein is CASSPSNLRARYTEAFF. The chain employs TRBV7-9 and TRBJ1-1; perhaps TRBD1 as D (5 bases). The V gene's germline CDR1 is SEHNR and CDR2 FQNEAQ (reference sequence). The ends were cut back, 5 bases at V and 3 bases at J, with 22 bases in the middle. CDR3 length equals 17 residues. Full variable domain (outside the CDR3, taken from reference TRBV7-9 and TRBJ1-1): DTGVSQNPRHKITKRGQNVTFRCDPISEHNRLYWYRQTLGQGPEFLTYFQNEAQLEKSRLLSDRFSAERPKGSFSTLEIQRTEQGDSAMYLCASSPSNLRARYTEAFFGQGTRLTVV.

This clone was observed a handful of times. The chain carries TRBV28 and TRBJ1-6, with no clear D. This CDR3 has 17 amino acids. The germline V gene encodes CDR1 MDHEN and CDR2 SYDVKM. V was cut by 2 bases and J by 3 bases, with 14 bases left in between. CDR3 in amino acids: CASSLRVTRIYNSPLHF. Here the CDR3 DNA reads TGTGCCAGCAGTTTAAGAGTCACCCGAATCTATAATTCACCCCTCCACTTT.

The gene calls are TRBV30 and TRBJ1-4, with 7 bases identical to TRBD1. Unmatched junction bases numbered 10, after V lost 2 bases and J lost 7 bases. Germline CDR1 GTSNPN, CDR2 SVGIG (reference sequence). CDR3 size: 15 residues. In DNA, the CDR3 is TGTGCCTGGAGTCCCACAGGGGCCGCGGGTGAAAAACTGTTTTTT. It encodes CAWSPTGAAGEKLFF.

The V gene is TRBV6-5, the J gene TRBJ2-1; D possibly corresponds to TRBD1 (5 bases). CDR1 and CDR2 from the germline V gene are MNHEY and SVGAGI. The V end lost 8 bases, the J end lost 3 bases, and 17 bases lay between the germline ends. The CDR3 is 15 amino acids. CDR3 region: CASSRGGSGYNEQFF. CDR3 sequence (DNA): TGTGCCAGCTCTAGGGGTGGAAGTGGCTACAATGAGCAGTTCTTC.

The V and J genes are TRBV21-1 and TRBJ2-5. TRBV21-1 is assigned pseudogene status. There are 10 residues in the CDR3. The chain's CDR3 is CASKGETQYF. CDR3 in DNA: TGTGCCAGCAAAGGAGAGACCCAGTACTTC.

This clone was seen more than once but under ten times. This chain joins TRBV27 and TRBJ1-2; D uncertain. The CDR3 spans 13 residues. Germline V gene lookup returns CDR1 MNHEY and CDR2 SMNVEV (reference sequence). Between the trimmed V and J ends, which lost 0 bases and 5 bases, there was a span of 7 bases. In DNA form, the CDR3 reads TGTGCCAGCAGTTTATCTAGGGATTATGGCTACACCTTC. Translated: CASSLSRDYGYTF.

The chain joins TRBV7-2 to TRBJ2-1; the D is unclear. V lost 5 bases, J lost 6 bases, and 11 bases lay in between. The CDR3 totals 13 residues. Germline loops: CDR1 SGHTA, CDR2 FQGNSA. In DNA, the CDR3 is TGTGCCAGCAGCCCCCAGAATCTCAATGAGCAGTTCTTC. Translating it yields CASSPQNLNEQFF.

The CDR3 DNA reads TGTGCCAGCAGCTTAGGGGACAGCTACTACGAGCAGTACTTC. Translated: CASSLGDSYYEQYF. The chain has TRBV7-2 and TRBJ2-7; 7 nucleotides match TRBD1. The J segment lost 3 bases and the V segment lost 1 base, leaving 3 bases of the junction unmatched. The germline CDR1 and CDR2 sequences are SGHTA and FQGNSA. This CDR3 is built from 14 residues.

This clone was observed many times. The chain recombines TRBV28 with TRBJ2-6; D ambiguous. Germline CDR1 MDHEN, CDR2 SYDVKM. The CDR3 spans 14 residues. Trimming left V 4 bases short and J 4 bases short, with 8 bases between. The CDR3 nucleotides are TGTGCCAGCAGTTCTATTCAGGGGGCCAACGTCCTGACTTTC. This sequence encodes CASSSIQGANVLTF.

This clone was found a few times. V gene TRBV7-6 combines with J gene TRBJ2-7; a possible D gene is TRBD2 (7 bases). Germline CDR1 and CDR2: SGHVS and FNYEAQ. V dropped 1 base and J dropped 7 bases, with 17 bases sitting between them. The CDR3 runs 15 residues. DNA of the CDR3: TGTGCCAGCAGCTTAGACGGGGGGCCCACGTCGGAGCAGTACTTC. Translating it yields CASSLDGGPTSEQYF.

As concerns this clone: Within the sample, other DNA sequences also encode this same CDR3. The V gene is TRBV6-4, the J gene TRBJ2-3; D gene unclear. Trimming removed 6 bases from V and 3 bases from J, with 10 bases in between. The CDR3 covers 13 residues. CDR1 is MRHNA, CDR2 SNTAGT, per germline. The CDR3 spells CASSEQSTDTQYF. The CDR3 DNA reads TGTGCCAGCAGCGAACAGAGTACAGATACGCAGTATTTT.

The CDR3 coding sequence is TGTGCCAGCAGGGCGGACAGCTCCTACGAGCAGTACTTC. This gives the protein CASRADSSYEQYF. The rearrangement joins TRBV6-1 to TRBJ2-7, with D maybe TRBD1 (6 bases). V lost 6 bases to trimming and J lost 0 bases, with 9 bases between them. The CDR3 runs 13 residues. CDR1 and CDR2 from the germline V gene are MNHNS and SASEGT.

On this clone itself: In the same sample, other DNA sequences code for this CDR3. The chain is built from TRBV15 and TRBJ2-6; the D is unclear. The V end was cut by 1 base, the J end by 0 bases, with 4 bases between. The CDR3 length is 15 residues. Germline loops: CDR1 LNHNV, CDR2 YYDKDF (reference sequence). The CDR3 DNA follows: TGTGCCACCAGCAGAGCGGGCTCTGGGGCCAACGTCCTGACTTTC. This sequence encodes CATSRAGSGANVLTF.